The clone carrying this T cell receptor (beta chain) has more than one count but fewer than ten. No antigen is known for it. A junction end diverges from the germline sequence, so it may reflect a read error. The data are from a study of blood T cells in healthy people across ages. The donors, aged roughly 6 to 90, were healthy Caucasians from Russia. Peripheral blood was drawn, approximately 9.4 milliliters per donor. Using a J-beta primer mix together with a sample-barcoded 5' primer, a second PCR was run for about 6 to 11 cycles. Using its own MiXCR run on the 5' RACE reads, TCRdb lists one record per CDR3 protein. Among 550,000 to 750,000 distinct CDR3 sequences listed, 21% were seen once. Study-level results: Considered underestimates were the diversity estimates obtained from one million T cells. With age, beta diversity per million T cells declined roughly linearly, significantly by about 37.

The CDR3 is 14 residues long. The clonotype was recovered from a man between 65 and 85 years old in good health. V and J are TRBV12-3 or TRBV12-4 and TRBJ2-7; 7 nucleotides line up with TRBD1. What was sequenced was blood. The DNA for the CDR3 is TGTGCCAGCAGAACCGGGACAGCCTCCTCCGAGCAGTACTTC. As protein: CASRTGTASSEQYF.